These T cell receptor beta chains were read from a single sample in a study of T cells after yellow fever vaccination. TCRdb itself ran the 5' RACE reads through MiXCR, one entry per CDR3 protein. The sample has 400,000 to 650,000 distinct CDR3 sequences; 21% are singletons. The sample was PBMCs, taken roughly 23 days after the first yellow fever vaccination. The receptors were gathered from a man aged 18 to 29 who received the YFV17D yellow fever vaccine. Both conserved end residues are part of each CDR3. The order of the fields is D gene, clone size, J gene, V gene, CDR3 protein, CDR3 DNA. The D gene is left open where the match is weak. The size entry is marked missing in some rows and otherwise reads once, few, many or a size class.

D gene: .
clone size: .
J gene: TRBJ2-3
V gene: TRBV12-3/TRBV12-4
CDR3 protein: CATTRAVTDTQYF
CDR3 DNA: TGTGCCACCACTCGGGCTGTCACAGATACGCAGTATTTT

D gene: TRBD1
clone size: .
J gene: TRBJ2-3
V gene: TRBV19
CDR3 protein: CASSIWETGHTDTQYF
CDR3 DNA: TGTGCCAGTAGTATCTGGGAGACAGGGCACACAGATACGCAGTATTTT

D gene: .
clone size: .
J gene: TRBJ2-7
V gene: TRBV18
CDR3 protein: CASSPQGIAYEQYF
CDR3 DNA: TGTGCCAGCTCACCGCAGGGGATAGCCTACGAGCAGTACTTC

D gene: .
clone size: .
J gene: TRBJ2-7
V gene: TRBV4-1
CDR3 protein: CASSQSPGGVYEQYF
CDR3 DNA: TGCGCCAGCAGCCAGAGCCCCGGGGGAGTCTACGAGCAGTACTTC

D gene: .
clone size: .
J gene: TRBJ1-6
V gene: TRBV7-9
CDR3 protein: CASSRDGDSPLHF
CDR3 DNA: TGTGCCAGCAGCCGGGACGGGGATTCACCCCTCCACTTT

D gene: .
clone size: .
J gene: TRBJ2-6
V gene: TRBV7-2
CDR3 protein: CASSFRRANVLTF
CDR3 DNA: TGTGCCAGCAGCTTCCGACGAGCCAACGTCCTGACTTTC

D gene: TRBD2
clone size: few
J gene: TRBJ2-3
V gene: TRBV12-3/TRBV12-4
CDR3 protein: CASSLSSGGLTDTQYF
CDR3 DNA: TGTGCCAGCAGTTTGTCTAGCGGGGGACTCACGGATACGCAGTATTTT

D gene: TRBD1
clone size: .
J gene: TRBJ1-1
V gene: TRBV29-1
CDR3 protein: CSVDTGGTEAFF
CDR3 DNA: TGCAGCGTGGATACAGGGGGCACTGAAGCTTTCTTT

D gene: .
clone size: .
J gene: TRBJ2-1
V gene: TRBV6-2/TRBV6-3
CDR3 protein: CASSSGLLGFF
CDR3 DNA: TGTGCCAGCAGTTCGGGACTTCTCGGATTCTTC

D gene: TRBD1
clone size: .
J gene: TRBJ2-3
V gene: TRBV10-3
CDR3 protein: CAISDGTGGISDTQYF
CDR3 DNA: TGTGCCATCAGTGACGGGACAGGGGGAATCTCGGATACGCAGTATTTT

D gene: .
clone size: .
J gene: TRBJ2-3
V gene: TRBV5-1
CDR3 protein: CASSFLEGTDTQYF
CDR3 DNA: TGCGCCAGCAGCTTCCTGGAGGGCACAGATACGCAGTATTTT

D gene: .
clone size: .
J gene: TRBJ1-2
V gene: TRBV6-4
CDR3 protein: CASRHLTYGYTF
CDR3 DNA: TGTGCCAGCAGACACCTGACCTATGGCTACACCTTC

D gene: .
clone size: few
J gene: TRBJ2-3
V gene: TRBV24-1
CDR3 protein: CATSDLPRDTQYF
CDR3 DNA: TGTGCCACCAGTGATCTCCCGCGGGATACGCAGTATTTT

D gene: .
clone size: .
J gene: TRBJ1-2
V gene: TRBV11-2
CDR3 protein: CASRPIQGANYGYTF
CDR3 DNA: TGTGCCAGCAGACCTATACAGGGAGCTAACTATGGCTACACCTTC

D gene: TRBD1
clone size: .
J gene: TRBJ1-1
V gene: TRBV9
CDR3 protein: CASSDSDRGLAEAFF
CDR3 DNA: TGTGCCAGCAGCGATTCTGACAGGGGTCTCGCTGAAGCTTTCTTT

D gene: .
clone size: .
J gene: TRBJ2-2
V gene: TRBV20-1
CDR3 protein: CSARDRGENTGELFF
CDR3 DNA: TGCAGTGCTAGAGATCGCGGGGAGAACACCGGGGAGCTGTTTTTT

D gene: .
clone size: few
J gene: TRBJ1-2
V gene: TRBV29-1
CDR3 protein: CSVNRAGGYTF
CDR3 DNA: TGCAGCGTCAACAGGGCCGGAGGCTACACCTTC

D gene: .
clone size: .
J gene: TRBJ2-1
V gene: TRBV5-1
CDR3 protein: CASSLGEGGSYNEQFF
CDR3 DNA: TGCGCCAGCAGCTTAGGTGAGGGGGGCTCCTACAATGAGCAGTTCTTC